This is a list of T cell receptor beta chains from one sample in a study of blood T cell repertoires in COVID-19. This table comes from immunoSEQ multiplex PCR, and its TCRdb copy is limited to in-frame clones, with some not included. Found here are about 160,000 clones, about 83% of them singletons; the top ten hold roughly 8.4%. The sample comprised peripheral blood. The receptors stem from a man aged 60 to 75 with acute or convalescent COVID-19. Each CDR3 is given with its conserved first and last residue. The D gene is left open where the match is weak. Size values are once, few and many counts, or a class for expanded clones, and some rows have none.

>-|-|TRBV19|TRBJ1-5
CASSIGGGPGQPQHF
TGTGCCAGTAGTATTGGCGGGGGCCCTGGTCAGCCCCAGCATTTT
>once|-|TRBV9|TRBJ1-5
CASSVGGSDGQPQHF
TGTGCCAGCAGCGTAGGAGGCTCAGATGGGCAGCCCCAGCATTTT
>-|-|TRBV24-1|TRBJ1-1
CATSDRDSTEAFF
TGTGCCACCAGTGATCGGGACTCCACTGAAGCTTTCTTT
>-|TRBD1|TRBV19|TRBJ1-4
CASKRTGLNEKLFF
TGTGCCAGTAAACGGACAGGCTTAAATGAAAAACTGTTTTTT
>once|TRBD1|TRBV11-2|TRBJ2-1
CASRVDRGNINEQFF
TGTGCCAGCAGAGTGGACAGGGGGAATATAAATGAGCAGTTCTTC
>many|TRBD1|TRBV4-1|TRBJ1-6
CASSQEVATGSLESPLHF
TGCGCCAGCAGCCAAGAAGTAGCGACAGGGAGTCTCGAATCACCCCTCCACTTT
>-|-|TRBV5-1|TRBJ1-2
CASSYEGRSSYGYTF
TGCGCCAGCAGTTATGAGGGCAGGTCGTCCTATGGCTACACCTTC
>few|-|TRBV4-3|TRBJ1-2
CASSQDLEVPIYGYTF
TGCGCCAGCAGCCAAGATCTCGAAGTCCCTATCTATGGCTACACCTTC
>once|-|TRBV24-1|TRBJ2-3
CATGADADTQYF
TGTGCCACCGGGGCAGACGCAGATACGCAGTATTTT
>-|-|TRBV29-1|TRBJ2-1
CSVEEYGRGSDNEQFF
TGCAGCGTTGAAGAGTATGGGAGGGGGTCCGACAATGAGCAGTTCTTC
>-|-|TRBV4-3|TRBJ1-3
CASSPNKGGENTIYF
TGCGCCAGCAGCCCCAACAAGGGGGGGGAAAACACCATATATTTT
>-|TRBD1|TRBV2|TRBJ2-3
CASSQGVITDTQYF
TGTGCCAGCAGCCAGGGGGTGATCACAGATACGCAGTATTTT
>-|-|TRBV4-1|TRBJ2-3
CASSQGIGLRTDTQYF
TGCGCCAGCAGCCAAGGCATAGGACTACGCACAGATACGCAGTATTTT
>-|-|TRBV4-3|TRBJ2-2
CASSQGDTNTGELFF
TGCGCCAGCAGCCAGGGAGACACGAACACCGGGGAGCTGTTTTTT
>-|-|TRBV12-3/TRBV12-4|TRBJ1-1
CASTQQGRTEAFF
TGTGCCAGCACCCAACAGGGACGGACTGAAGCTTTCTTT
>-|-|TRBV5-6|TRBJ1-3
CASSSPLGRSGNTIYF
TGTGCCAGCAGCTCCCCGCTGGGCCGCTCTGGAAACACCATATATTTT
>-|-|TRBV11-2|TRBJ1-3
CASSLDGYRANSGNTIYF
TGTGCCAGCAGCTTAGATGGATACAGGGCTAACTCTGGAAACACCATATATTTT
>-|TRBD1|TRBV7-8|TRBJ1-5
CASSPARGQGAHQPQHF
TGTGCCAGCAGCCCAGCACGGGGACAGGGTGCGCATCAGCCCCAGCATTTT
>few|TRBD1|TRBV24-1|TRBJ1-2
CATRPTGGDDYGYTF
TGTGCCACCAGGCCGACAGGGGGCGATGACTATGGCTACACCTTC
>-|-|TRBV7-3|TRBJ2-1
CASSLPGQGGNEQFF
TGTGCCAGCAGCTTACCGGGCCAGGGAGGCAATGAGCAGTTCTTC
>-|-|TRBV7-2|TRBJ2-7
CASSPQDHEQYF
TGTGCCAGCAGCCCACAGGACCACGAGCAGTACTTC
>-|-|TRBV19|TRBJ1-2
CASSGQRGNYGYTF
TGTGCCAGTAGTGGACAGCGGGGGAACTATGGCTACACCTTC